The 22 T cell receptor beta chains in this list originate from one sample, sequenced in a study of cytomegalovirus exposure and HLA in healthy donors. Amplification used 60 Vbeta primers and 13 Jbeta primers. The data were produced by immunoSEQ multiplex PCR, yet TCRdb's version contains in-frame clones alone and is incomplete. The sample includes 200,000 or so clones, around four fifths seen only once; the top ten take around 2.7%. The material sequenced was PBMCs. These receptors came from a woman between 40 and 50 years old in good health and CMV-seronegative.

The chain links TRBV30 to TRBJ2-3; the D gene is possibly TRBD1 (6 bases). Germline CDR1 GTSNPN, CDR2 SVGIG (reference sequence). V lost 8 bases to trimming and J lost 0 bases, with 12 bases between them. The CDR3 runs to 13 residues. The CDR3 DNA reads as TGTGCCCGTACAGGGCCTAGCACAGATACGCAGTATTTT. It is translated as CARTGPSTDTQYF.

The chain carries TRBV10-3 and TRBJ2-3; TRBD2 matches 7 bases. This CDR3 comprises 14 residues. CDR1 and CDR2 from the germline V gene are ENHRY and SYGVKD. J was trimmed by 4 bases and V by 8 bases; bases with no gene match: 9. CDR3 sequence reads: CAISGASGSDTQYF. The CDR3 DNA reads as TGTGCCATCTCTGGGGCTAGCGGATCAGATACGCAGTATTTT.

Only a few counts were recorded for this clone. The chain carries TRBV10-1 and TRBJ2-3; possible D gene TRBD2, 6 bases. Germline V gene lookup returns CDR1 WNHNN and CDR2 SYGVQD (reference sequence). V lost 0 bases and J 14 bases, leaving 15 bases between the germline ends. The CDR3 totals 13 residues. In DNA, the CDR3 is TGCGCCAGCAGTGAGTCGACTAGAGGGGTTGCGTATTTT. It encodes CASSESTRGVAYF.

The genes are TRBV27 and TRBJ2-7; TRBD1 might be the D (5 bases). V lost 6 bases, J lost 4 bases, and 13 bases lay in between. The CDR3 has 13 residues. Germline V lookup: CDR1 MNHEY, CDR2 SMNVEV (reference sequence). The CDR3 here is CASSIGAEYEQYF. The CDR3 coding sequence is TGTGCCAGCAGCATAGGGGCCGAATACGAGCAGTACTTC.

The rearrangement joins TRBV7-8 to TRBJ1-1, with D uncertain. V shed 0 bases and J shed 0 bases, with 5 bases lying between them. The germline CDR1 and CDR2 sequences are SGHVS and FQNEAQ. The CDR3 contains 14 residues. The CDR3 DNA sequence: TGTGCCAGCAGCTTAGCACAGCTGAACACTGAAGCTTTCTTT. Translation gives CASSLAQLNTEAFF.

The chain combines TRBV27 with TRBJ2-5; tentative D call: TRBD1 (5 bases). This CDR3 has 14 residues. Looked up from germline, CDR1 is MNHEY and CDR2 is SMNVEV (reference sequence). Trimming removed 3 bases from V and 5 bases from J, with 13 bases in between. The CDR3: CASSFSTVRETQYF. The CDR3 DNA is TGTGCCAGCAGTTTCTCGACAGTCCGGGAGACCCAGTACTTC.

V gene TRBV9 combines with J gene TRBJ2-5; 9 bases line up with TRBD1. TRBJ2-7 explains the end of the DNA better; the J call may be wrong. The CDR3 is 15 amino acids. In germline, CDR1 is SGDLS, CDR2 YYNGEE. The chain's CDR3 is CASSGRGQGFGEQYF. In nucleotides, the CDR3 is TGTGCCAGCAGCGGGCGGGGACAGGGTTTTGGCGAGCAGTACTTC.

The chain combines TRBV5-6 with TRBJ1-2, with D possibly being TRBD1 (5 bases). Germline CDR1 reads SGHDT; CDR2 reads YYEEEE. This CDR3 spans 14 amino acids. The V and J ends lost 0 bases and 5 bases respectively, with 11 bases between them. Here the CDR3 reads CASSLVTVTYGYTF. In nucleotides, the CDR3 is TGTGCCAGCAGCTTGGTGACAGTTACATATGGCTACACCTTC.

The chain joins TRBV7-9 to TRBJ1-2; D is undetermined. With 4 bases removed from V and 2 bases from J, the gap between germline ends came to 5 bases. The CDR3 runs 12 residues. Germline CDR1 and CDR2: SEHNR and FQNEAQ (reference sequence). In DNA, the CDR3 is TGTGCCAGCAGCTCCTTCAACTATGGCTACACCTTC. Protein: CASSSFNYGYTF.

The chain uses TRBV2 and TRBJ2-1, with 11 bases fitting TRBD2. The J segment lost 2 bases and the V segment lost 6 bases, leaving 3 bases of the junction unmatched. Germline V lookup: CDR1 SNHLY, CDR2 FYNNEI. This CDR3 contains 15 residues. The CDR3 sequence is CASRLAGGAYNEQFF. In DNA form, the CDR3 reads TGTGCCAGCAGGCTAGCGGGAGGTGCCTACAATGAGCAGTTCTTC. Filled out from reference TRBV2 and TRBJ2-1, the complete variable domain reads EPEVTQTPSHQVTQMGQEVILRCVPISNHLYFYWYRQILGQKVEFLVSFYNNEISEKSEIFDDQFSVERPDGSNFTLKIRSTKLEDSAMYFCASRLAGGAYNEQFFGPGTRLTVL.

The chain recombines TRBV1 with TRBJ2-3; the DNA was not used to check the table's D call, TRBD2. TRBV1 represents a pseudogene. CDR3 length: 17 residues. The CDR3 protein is CTSSQEFSGSSTDTQYF. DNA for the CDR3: TGCACCAGCAGCCAAGAGTTTTCGGGGTCTAGCACAGATACGCAGTATTTT.

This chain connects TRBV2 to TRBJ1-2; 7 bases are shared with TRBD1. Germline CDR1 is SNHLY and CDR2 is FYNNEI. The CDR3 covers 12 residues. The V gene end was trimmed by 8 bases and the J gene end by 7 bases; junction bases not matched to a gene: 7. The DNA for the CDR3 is TGTGCCAGCCAGGGGGACAGAAGTGGCTACACCTTC. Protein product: CASQGDRSGYTF.

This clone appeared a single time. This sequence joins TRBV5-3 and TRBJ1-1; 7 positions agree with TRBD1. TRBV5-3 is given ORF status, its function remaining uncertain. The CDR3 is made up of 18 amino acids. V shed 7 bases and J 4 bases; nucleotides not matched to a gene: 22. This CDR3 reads CARDCRGRSDKVITEAFF. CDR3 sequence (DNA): TGTGCCAGAGACTGTAGGGGGCGTTCTGATAAGGTGATCACTGAAGCTTTCTTT.

CDR3: CAWSQLYNEQFF. CDR3 coding DNA: TGTGCCTGGAGTCAATTGTACAATGAGCAGTTCTTC. The gene calls are TRBV30 and TRBJ2-1; D is unresolved. V was clipped by 2 bases and J by 4 bases, with 6 bases between them. This CDR3 has 12 residues. Germline V gene lookup returns CDR1 GTSNPN and CDR2 SVGIG (reference sequence).

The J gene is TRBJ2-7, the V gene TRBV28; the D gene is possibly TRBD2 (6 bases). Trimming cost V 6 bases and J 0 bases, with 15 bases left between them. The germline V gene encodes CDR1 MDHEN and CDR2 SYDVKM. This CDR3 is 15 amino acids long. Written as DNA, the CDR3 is TGTGCCAGCAGGGGAGGACCCCCTTCCTCCTACGAGCAGTACTTC. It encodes CASRGGPPSSYEQYF.

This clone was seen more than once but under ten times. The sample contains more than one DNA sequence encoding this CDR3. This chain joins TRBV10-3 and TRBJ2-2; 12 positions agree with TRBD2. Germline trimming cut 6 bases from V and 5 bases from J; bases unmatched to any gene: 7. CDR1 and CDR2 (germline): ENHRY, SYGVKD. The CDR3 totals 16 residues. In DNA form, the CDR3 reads TGTGCCATCAGGTCGTCGACTAGCGGGAGTACCGGGGAGCTGTTTTTT. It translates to CAIRSSTSGSTGELFF.

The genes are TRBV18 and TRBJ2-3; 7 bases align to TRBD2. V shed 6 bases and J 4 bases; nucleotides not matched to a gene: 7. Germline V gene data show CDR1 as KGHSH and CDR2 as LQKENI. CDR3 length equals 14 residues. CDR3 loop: CASSNGLVSDTQYF. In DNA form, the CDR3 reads TGTGCCAGCTCCAACGGACTAGTGTCAGATACGCAGTATTTT.

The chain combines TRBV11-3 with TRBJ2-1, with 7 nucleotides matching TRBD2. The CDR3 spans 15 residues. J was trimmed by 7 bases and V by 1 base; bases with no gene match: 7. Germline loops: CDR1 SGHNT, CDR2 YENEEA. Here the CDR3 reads CASSLGEGSRNEQFF. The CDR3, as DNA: TGTGCCAGCAGCTTAGGGGAGGGGTCTAGGAATGAGCAGTTCTTC.

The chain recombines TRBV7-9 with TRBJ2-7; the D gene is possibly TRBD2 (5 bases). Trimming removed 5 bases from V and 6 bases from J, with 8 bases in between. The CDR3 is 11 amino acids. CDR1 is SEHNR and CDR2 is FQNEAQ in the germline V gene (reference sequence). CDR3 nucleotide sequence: TGTGCCAGCAGCGAGGGATTCGAGCAGTACTTC. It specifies CASSEGFEQYF.

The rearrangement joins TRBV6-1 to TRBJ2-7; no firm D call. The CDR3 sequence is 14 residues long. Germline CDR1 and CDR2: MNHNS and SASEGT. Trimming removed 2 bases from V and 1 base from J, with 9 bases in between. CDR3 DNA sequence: TGTGCCAGCAGTGAATTTTCTGAGTCCTACGAGCAGTACTTC. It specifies CASSEFSESYEQYF.

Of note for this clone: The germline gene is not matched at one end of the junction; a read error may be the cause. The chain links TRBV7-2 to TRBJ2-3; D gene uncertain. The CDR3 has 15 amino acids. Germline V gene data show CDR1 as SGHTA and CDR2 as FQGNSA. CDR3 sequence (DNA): TGTGCCAGCAGCTTACAGTATGTTAGCAGAGATACGCAGTATTTT. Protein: CASSLQYVSRDTQYF.

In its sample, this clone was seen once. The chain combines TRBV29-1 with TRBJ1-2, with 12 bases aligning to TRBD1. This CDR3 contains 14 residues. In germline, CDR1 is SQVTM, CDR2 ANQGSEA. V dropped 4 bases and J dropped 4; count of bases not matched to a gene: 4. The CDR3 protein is CSVAGTGGFYGYTF. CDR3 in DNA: TGCAGCGTTGCTGGGACAGGGGGCTTCTATGGCTACACCTTC.